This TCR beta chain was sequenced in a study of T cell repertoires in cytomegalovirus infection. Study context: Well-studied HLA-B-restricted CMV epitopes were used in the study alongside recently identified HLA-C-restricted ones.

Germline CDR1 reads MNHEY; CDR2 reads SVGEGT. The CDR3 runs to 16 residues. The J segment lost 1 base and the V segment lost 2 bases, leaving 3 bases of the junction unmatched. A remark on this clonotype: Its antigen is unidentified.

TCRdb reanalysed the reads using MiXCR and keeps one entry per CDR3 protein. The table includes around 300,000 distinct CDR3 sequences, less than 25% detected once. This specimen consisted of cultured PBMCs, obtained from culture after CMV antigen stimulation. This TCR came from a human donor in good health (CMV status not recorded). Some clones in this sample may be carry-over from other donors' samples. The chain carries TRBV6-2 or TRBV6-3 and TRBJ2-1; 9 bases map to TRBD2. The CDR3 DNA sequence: TGTGCCAGCAGTTACGCCCTAGCGGGATCCTACAATGAGCAGTTCTTC. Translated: CASSYALAGSYNEQFF.